The 10 T cell receptor beta chains below were found in one sample sequenced in a study of Graves' ophthalmopathy and Graves' hyperthyroidism (dated by TCRdb to the late 2010s). Instrument used: Illumina HiSeq 2000. TCR beta CDR3 regions were amplified from RNA transcripts for repertoire sequencing. HTBI primers and the Qiagen OneStep RT-PCR kit were used in a first-round RT-PCR, which was followed by a second-round multiplex PCR, size selection and purification. Through fastp at Q25 and MiXCR, TCRdb rebuilt clones from the public reads, retaining in-frame beta chains. Every CDR3 protein is listed once, alongside the most common genes and DNA of its rows. For this sample there are some 350,000 distinct CDR3 sequences; approximately 18% appear just once. 2% to 3% of the sample lies in the top ten. The specimen sequenced was peripheral blood. These receptors were collected from an adult woman with stable Graves' hyperthyroidism.

This chain joins TRBV6-1 and TRBJ2-1; 8 bases are shared with TRBD1. J lost 5 bases, V lost 8 bases, and 8 bases had no gene match. The germline V gene has CDR1 MNHNS and CDR2 SASEGT. The CDR3 length is 14 residues. CDR3 sequence: CASVGQGLHNEQFF. CDR3 bases: TGTGCCAGCGTCGGACAGGGTCTCCACAATGAGCAGTTCTTC.

This clonotype was observed many times. This chain links TRBV19 with TRBJ1-2; D perhaps matches TRBD1 (5 bases). Germline-derived CDR1 and CDR2 are LNHDA and SQIVND (reference sequence). Trimming took 3 bases from V and 4 from J, leaving 9 bases between them. The CDR3 has 13 amino acids. The CDR3 loop is CASSMGPTYGYTF. The CDR3 DNA reads as TGTGCCAGTAGTATGGGGCCAACCTATGGCTACACCTTC.

The V gene is TRBV4-1, the J gene TRBJ2-4; 14 bases agree with TRBD2. The junction had 7 bases not matched to a gene; V was cut back by 4 bases and J by 2 bases. Germline V lookup: CDR1 MGHRA, CDR2 YSYEKL. This CDR3 comprises 18 residues. DNA for the CDR3: TGCGCCAGCAGCCGCGCAGGGACTAGCGGGAGTCCCAAAAACATTCAGTACTTC. This encodes CASSRAGTSGSPKNIQYF.

This clonotype has ten or more counts. The rearrangement joins TRBV4-3 to TRBJ1-1; TRBD1 might be the D (6 bases). CDR1 is LGHNA and CDR2 is YSLEER in the germline V gene. Deletions cut 11 bases from V and 0 bases from J, with 13 bases between. The CDR3 has 13 amino acids. The CDR3, as DNA: TGCGCCGCCTCGGGGACACTGAACACTGAAGCTTTCTTT. Its translation: CAASGTLNTEAFF.

This clonotype was counted many times. V gene TRBV27 combines with J gene TRBJ2-7; possible D gene TRBD2, 5 bases. This CDR3 region has 13 residues. The germline V gene encodes CDR1 MNHEY and CDR2 SMNVEV (reference sequence). Trimming took off 6 bases at V and 3 bases at J, with 12 bases between the two ends. The CDR3 loop is CASRLPGNYEQYF. CDR3 coding DNA: TGTGCCAGCAGACTACCGGGGAACTACGAGCAGTACTTC.

The sample holds one count of this clonotype. The CDR3 does not end in the conserved phenylalanine or tryptophan, so this is likely a read error. The DNA is omitted, as the CDR3 cannot be located on it reliably, and the CDR3 follows TCRdb's listing. CDR3 amino acids: CASSFLMGTNYGFTV. The V and J genes are TRBV11-2 and TRBJ1-2; TRBD1 reflects the table's D call only, with no check against the DNA. Germline loops: CDR1 SGHAT, CDR2 FQNNGV. The CDR3 region is 15 residues in length, termini included.

This chain joins TRBV12-3 or TRBV12-4 and TRBJ2-7; the D gene could be TRBD1 or TRBD2 (5 bases each). The CDR3 covers 15 residues. V gave up 5 bases and J gave up 7 bases, with 21 bases separating them. The CDR3 DNA reads TGTGCCAGCAGTCCGGATGGGACCTACACCGGAGAGCAGTACTTC. Translation gives CASSPDGTYTGEQYF.

The rearrangement uses TRBV6-8 and TRBJ1-1; TRBD1 matches at 8 bases. CDR1 MNHGY and CDR2 SAAAGT come from the germline V gene. The CDR3 is made up of 15 amino acids. V was pared by 2 bases and J by 6 bases, with 8 bases of the junction left unmatched. CDR3 nucleotide sequence: TGTGCCAGCAGTTACGGACAGGGAGTCTTCTCTGAAGCTTTCTTT. Residues: CASSYGQGVFSEAFF.

In this sample, this clonotype turned up many times. The chain joins TRBV10-3 to TRBJ1-2; D is perhaps TRBD1 (5 bases). Trimming took off 6 bases at V and 4 bases at J, with 12 bases between the two ends. The CDR3 has 13 residues. Per germline, CDR1 ENHRY and CDR2 SYGVKD. DNA of the CDR3: TGTGCCATCAGAGGGGATTCGACCTATGGCTACACCTTC. It codes for CAIRGDSTYGYTF.

This clonotype was observed many times. The chain is built from TRBV6-1 and TRBJ1-5, with TRBD1 matching over 7 bases. J lost 2 bases, V lost 8 bases, and 9 bases had no gene match. Per germline, CDR1 MNHNS and CDR2 SASEGT. The CDR3 has 15 amino acids. The CDR3, as DNA: TGTGCCAGCTCCAGGGGGACAGATGGCAATCAGCCCCAGCATTTT. Amino acids: CASSRGTDGNQPQHF.